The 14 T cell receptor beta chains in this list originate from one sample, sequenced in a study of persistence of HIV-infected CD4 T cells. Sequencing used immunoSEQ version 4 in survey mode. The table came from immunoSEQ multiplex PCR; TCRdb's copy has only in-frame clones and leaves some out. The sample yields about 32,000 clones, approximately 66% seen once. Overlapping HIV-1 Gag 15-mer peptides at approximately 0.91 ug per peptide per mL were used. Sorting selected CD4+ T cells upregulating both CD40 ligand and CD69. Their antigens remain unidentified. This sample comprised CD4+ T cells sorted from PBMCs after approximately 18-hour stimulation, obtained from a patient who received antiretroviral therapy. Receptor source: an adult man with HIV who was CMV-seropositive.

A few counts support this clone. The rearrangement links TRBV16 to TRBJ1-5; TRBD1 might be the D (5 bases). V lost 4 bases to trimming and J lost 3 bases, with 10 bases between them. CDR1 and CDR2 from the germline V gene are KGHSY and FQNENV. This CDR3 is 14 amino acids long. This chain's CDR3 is CASSPGPINQPQHF. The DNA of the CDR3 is TGTGCCAGCAGCCCGGGACCGATCAATCAGCCCCAGCATTTT.

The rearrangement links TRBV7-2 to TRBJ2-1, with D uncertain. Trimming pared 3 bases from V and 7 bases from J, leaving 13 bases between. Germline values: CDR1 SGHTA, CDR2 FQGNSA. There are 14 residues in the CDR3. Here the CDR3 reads CASSFKRSQNEQFF. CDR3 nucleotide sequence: TGTGCCAGCAGCTTTAAAAGAAGTCAAAATGAGCAGTTCTTC.

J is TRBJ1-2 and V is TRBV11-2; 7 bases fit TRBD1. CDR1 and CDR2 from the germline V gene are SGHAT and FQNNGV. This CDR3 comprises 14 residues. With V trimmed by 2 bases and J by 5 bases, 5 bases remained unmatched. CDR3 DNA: TGTGCCAGCAGCTTAAGGGACAGCCCTTATGGCTACACCTTC. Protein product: CASSLRDSPYGYTF. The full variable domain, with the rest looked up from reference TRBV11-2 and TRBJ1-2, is EAGVAQSPRYKIIEKRQSVAFWCNPISGHATLYWYQQILGQGPKLLIQFQNNGVVDDSQLPKDRFSAERLKGVDSTLKIQPAKLEDSAVYLCASSLRDSPYGYTFGSGTRLTVV.

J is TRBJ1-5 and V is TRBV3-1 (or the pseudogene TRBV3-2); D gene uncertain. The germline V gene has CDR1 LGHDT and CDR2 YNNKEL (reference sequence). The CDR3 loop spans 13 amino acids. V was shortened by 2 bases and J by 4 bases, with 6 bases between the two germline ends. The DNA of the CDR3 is TGTGCCAGCAGCCAACAGAGAAATCAGCCCCAGCATTTT. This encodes CASSQQRNQPQHF.

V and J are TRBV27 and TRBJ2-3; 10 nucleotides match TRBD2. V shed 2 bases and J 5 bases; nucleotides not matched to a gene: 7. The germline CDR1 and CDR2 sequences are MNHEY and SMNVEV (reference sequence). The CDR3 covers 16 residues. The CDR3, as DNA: TGTGCCAGCAGTTTAGTACTAGCGGGACCCCGAGATACGCAGTATTTT. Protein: CASSLVLAGPRDTQYF.

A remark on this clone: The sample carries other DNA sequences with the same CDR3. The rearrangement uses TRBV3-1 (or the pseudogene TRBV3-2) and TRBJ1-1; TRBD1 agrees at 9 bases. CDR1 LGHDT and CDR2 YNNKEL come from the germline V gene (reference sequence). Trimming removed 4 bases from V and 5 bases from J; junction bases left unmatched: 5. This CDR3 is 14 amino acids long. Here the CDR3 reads CASSRTGQGTEAFF. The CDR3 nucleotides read TGTGCCAGCAGCCGGACGGGACAGGGTACTGAAGCTTTCTTT.

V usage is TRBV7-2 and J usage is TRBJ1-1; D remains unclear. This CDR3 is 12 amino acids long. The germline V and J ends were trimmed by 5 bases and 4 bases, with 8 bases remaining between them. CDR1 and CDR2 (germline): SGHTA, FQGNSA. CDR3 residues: CASSHYGTEAFF. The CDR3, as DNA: TGTGCCAGCAGCCACTATGGCACTGAAGCTTTCTTT. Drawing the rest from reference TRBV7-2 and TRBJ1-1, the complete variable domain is GAGVSQSPSNKVTEKGKDVELRCDPISGHTALYWYRQSLGQGLEFLIYFQGNSAPDKSGLPSDRFSAERTGGSVSTLTIQRTQQEDSAVYLCASSHYGTEAFFGQGTRLTVV.

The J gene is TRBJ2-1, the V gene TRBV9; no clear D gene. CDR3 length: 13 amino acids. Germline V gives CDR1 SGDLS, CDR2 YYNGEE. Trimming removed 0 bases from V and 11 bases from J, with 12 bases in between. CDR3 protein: CASSVVGGDKQFF. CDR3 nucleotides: TGTGCCAGCAGCGTAGTGGGTGGAGATAAGCAGTTCTTC.

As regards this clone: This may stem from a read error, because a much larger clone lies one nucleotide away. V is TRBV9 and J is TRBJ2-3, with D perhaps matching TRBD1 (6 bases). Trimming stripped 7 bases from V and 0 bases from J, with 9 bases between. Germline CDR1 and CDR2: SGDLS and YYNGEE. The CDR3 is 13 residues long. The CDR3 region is CASGQHSTDTQYF. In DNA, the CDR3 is TGTGCCAGCGGACAGCATAGCACAGATACGCAGTATTTT. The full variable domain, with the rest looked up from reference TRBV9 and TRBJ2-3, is DSGVTQTPKHLITATGQRVTLRCSPRSGDLSVYWYQQSLDQGLQFLIQYYNGEERAKGNILERFSAQQFPDLHSELNLSSLELGDSALYFCASGQHSTDTQYFGPGTRLTVL.

This CDR3 is CASSPGFGGETQYF. DNA for the CDR3: TGTGCCAGCAGTCCGGGGTTCGGAGGAGAGACCCAGTACTTC. V gene TRBV2 combines with J gene TRBJ2-5, with D tentatively TRBD2 (5 bases). The CDR3 loop spans 14 amino acids. Germline V gives CDR1 SNHLY, CDR2 FYNNEI. Trimming shortened V by 5 bases and J by 4 bases, and 14 bases separated the two germline ends.

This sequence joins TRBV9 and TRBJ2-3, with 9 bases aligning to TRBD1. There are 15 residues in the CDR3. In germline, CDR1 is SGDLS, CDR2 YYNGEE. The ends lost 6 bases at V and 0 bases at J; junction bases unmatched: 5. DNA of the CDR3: TGTGCCAGCACCGGGACAGGGATGAGCACAGATACGCAGTATTTT. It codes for CASTGTGMSTDTQYF.

The CDR3 is CASSLGQGPPLHF. Written as DNA, the CDR3 is TGTGCCAGCAGCTTAGGGCAGGGGCCACCCCTCCACTTT. The chain links TRBV7-9 to TRBJ1-6; maybe TRBD1 (6 bases). V lost 1 base and J lost 11, with 9 bases in between. This CDR3 region has 13 residues. Per germline, CDR1 SEHNR and CDR2 FQNEAQ (reference sequence).

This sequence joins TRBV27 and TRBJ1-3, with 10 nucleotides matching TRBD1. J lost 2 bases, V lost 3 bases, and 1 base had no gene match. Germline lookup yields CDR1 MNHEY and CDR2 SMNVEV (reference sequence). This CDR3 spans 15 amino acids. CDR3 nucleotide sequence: TGTGCCAGCAGTTTGGGACAGGGGACTGGAAACACCATATATTTT. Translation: CASSLGQGTGNTIYF.

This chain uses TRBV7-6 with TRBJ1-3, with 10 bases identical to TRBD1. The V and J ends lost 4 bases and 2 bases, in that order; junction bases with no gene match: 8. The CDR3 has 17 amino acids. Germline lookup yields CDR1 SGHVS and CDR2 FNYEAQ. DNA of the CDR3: TGTGCCAGCAGCTCCTTGACCGGACAGGGGGCTGGAAACACCATATATTTT. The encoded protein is CASSSLTGQGAGNTIYF.